This T cell receptor (beta chain) emerged from a study of T cell repertoires in cytomegalovirus infection. Study outcomes and limitations: CMV-specific HLA-C-restricted TCR beta clonotypes dominated the ex vivo response.

TCRdb itself ran the reads through MiXCR, one entry per CDR3 protein. Among about 890,000 distinct CDR3 sequences, approximately 32% were seen once, and the ten largest hold about an eighth. The CDR3 totals 14 residues. Deletions cut 3 bases from V and 8 bases from J, with 16 bases between. Germline loops: CDR1 MGHRA, CDR2 YSYEKL. About this clonotype itself: Antigen unknown.

The chain couples TRBV4-1 to TRBJ1-2; no clear D gene. The TCR originated in a human donor in good health (CMV status not recorded). Some clones in this sample may be carry-over from other donors' samples. This specimen was cultured CD8+ T cells from PBMCs, taken from culture after CMV antigen stimulation. CDR3 nucleotides: TGCGCCAGCAGCCACCTCTCTGGTTATTCCGGCTACACCTTC. Translation gives CASSHLSGYSGYTF.